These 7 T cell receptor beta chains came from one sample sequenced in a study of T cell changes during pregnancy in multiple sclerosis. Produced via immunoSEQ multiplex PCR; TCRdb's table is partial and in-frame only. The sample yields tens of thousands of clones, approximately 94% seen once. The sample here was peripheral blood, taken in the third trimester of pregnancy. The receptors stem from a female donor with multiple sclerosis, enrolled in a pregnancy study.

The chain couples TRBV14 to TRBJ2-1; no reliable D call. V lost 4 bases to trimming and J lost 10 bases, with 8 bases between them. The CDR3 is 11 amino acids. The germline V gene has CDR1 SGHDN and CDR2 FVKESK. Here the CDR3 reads CASSLVAEQFF. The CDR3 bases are TGTGCCAGCAGCCTAGTAGCCGAGCAGTTCTTC.

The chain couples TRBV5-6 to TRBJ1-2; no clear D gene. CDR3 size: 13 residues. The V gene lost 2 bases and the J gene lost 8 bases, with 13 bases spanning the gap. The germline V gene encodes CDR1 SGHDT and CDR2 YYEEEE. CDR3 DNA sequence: TGTGCCAGCAGCTTCGACTCTCTAGGAGGCTACACCTTC. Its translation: CASSFDSLGGYTF.

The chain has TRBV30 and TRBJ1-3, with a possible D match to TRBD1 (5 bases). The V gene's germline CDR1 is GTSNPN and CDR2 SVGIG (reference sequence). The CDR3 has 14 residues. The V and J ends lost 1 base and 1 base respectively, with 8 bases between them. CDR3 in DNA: TGTGCCTGGAGTGGCGGGACGTCTGGAAACACCATATATTTT. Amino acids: CAWSGGTSGNTIYF.

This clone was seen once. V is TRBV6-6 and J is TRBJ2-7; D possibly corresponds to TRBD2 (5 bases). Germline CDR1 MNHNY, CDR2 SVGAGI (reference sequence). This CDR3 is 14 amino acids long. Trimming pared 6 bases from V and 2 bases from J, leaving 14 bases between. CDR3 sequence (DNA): TGTGCCAGCAGGGTAAGCGGAACCACCTACGAGCAGTACTTC. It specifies CASRVSGTTYEQYF.

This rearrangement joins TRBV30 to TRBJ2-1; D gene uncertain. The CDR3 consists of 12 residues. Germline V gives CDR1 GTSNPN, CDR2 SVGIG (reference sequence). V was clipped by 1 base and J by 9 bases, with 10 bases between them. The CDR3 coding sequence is TGTGCCTGGAGTGCCGGCGGTCGTGAGCAGTTCTTC. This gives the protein CAWSAGGREQFF.

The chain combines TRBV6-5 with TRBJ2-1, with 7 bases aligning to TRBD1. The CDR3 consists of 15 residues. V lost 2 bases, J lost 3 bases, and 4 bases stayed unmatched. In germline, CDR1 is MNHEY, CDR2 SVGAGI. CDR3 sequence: CASSYPGQFYNEQFF. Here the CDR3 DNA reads TGTGCCAGCAGTTACCCGGGACAGTTCTACAATGAGCAGTTCTTC.

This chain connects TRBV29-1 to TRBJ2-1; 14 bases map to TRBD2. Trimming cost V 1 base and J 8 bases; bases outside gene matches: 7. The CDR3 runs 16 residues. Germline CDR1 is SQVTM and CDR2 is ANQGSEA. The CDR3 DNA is TGCAGCGTTGAAGGTCCCGGGACTAGCGGGAGCTATGAGCAGTTCTTC. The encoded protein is CSVEGPGTSGSYEQFF.